A single sample is the source of the 14 T cell receptor beta chains below, sequenced in a study of blood T cell repertoires in COVID-19. Clones were read by immunoSEQ multiplex PCR, and TCRdb kept only the in-frame ones, dropping some. Here the sample spans some 310,000 clones, roughly 91% being singletons. Sequencing input: PBMCs or T cells enriched from blood (not recorded which). The receptor source for this set is a woman aged 30 to 39 who had recovered from COVID-19.

The chain has TRBV18 and TRBJ2-7; perhaps TRBD2 as D (6 bases). V lost 3 bases to trimming and J lost 5 bases, with 23 bases between them. CDR1 KGHSH and CDR2 LQKENI come from the germline V gene. This CDR3 has 17 amino acids. CDR3 sequence: CASSPLGPGTEFHEQYF. As DNA, the CDR3 is TGTGCCAGCTCACCGCTCGGCCCCGGGACTGAATTTCACGAGCAGTACTTC.

The genes are TRBV5-6 and TRBJ2-2; 10 bases line up with TRBD2. V shed 1 base and J 4 bases; nucleotides not matched to a gene: 10. Germline CDR1 SGHDT, CDR2 YYEEEE. The CDR3 is 18 amino acids. The CDR3: CASSLTSGRARGTGELFF. The CDR3 region has the DNA TGTGCCAGCAGCTTGACAAGCGGGAGGGCGCGGGGCACCGGGGAGCTGTTTTTT. Full variable domain (outside the CDR3, taken from reference TRBV5-6 and TRBJ2-2): DAGVTQSPTHLIKTRGQQVTLRCSPKSGHDTVSWYQQALGQGPQFIFQYYEEEERQRGNFPDRFSGHQFPNYSSELNVNALLLGDSALYLCASSLTSGRARGTGELFFGEGSRLTVL.

CDR3 protein: CASSQDGGSSYNEQFF. CDR3 nucleotides: TGCGCCAGCAGCCAAGATGGAGGTAGCTCCTACAATGAGCAGTTCTTC. This rearrangement joins TRBV4-3 to TRBJ2-1, with a weak D call TRBD2 (5 bases). V lost 0 bases to trimming and J lost 0 bases, with 9 bases between them. The CDR3 spans 16 residues. Germline assignment: CDR1 LGHNA and CDR2 YSLEER.

The J gene is TRBJ2-7, the V gene TRBV30; D gene ambiguous. V shed 0 bases and J shed 4 bases, with 13 bases lying between them. Germline lookup yields CDR1 GTSNPN and CDR2 SVGIG (reference sequence). There are 14 residues in the CDR3. CDR3 sequence (DNA): TGTGCCTGGAGTGTACCCCTCCCCGGGTACGAGCAGTACTTC. It specifies CAWSVPLPGYEQYF.

This rearrangement joins TRBV5-4 to TRBJ2-6; 10 bases are a match to TRBD1. V was pared by 5 bases and J by 3 bases, with 8 bases of the junction left unmatched. Per the germline V gene, CDR1 is SGHNT and CDR2 is YYREEE (reference sequence). The CDR3 is 17 residues long. The CDR3 DNA reads TGTGCCAGCAGAAGGGACAGGGGTTTCGGTGGGGCCAACGTCCTGACTTTC. Translating gives CASRRDRGFGGANVLTF.

V usage is TRBV5-1 and J usage is TRBJ1-3; TRBD1 agrees at 8 bases. The length of the CDR3 is 16 residues. Germline assignment: CDR1 SGHRS and CDR2 YFSETQ. Trimming took 4 bases from V and 0 from J; bases not matched to a gene: 6. The CDR3 is CASSVTTGDSGNTIYF. The CDR3 DNA reads as TGCGCCAGCAGCGTCACGACAGGGGACTCTGGAAACACCATATATTTT.

This chain joins TRBV5-1 and TRBJ1-3; TRBD1 aligns across 12 bases. V shed 5 bases, J shed 7 bases, and the junction held 10 bases outside the gene matches. The CDR3 is made up of 16 amino acids. Germline CDR1 reads SGHRS; CDR2 reads YFSETQ. The DNA for the CDR3 is TGCGCCAGCAGACCCCTCCCGGGACAGGGGGCTAACACCATATATTTT. Its protein is CASRPLPGQGANTIYF.

V usage is TRBV15 and J usage is TRBJ1-3, with 9 bases identical to TRBD1. J gave up 2 bases and V 3 bases, and 11 bases lay outside the gene matches. This CDR3 spans 18 amino acids. Looked up from germline, CDR1 is LNHNV and CDR2 is YYDKDF (reference sequence). CDR3 nucleotide sequence: TGTGCCACCAGCAGGGGGGACAGGGAGTCTGCCCCTGGAAACACCATATATTTT. As protein: CATSRGDRESAPGNTIYF.

Only a few counts were recorded for this clone. V and J are TRBV11-3 and TRBJ2-3, with TRBD2 identical over 15 bases. Germline CDR1 reads SGHNT; CDR2 reads YENEEA. V lost 5 bases, J lost 6 bases, and 6 bases stayed unmatched. This CDR3 comprises 16 residues. Here the CDR3 reads CASSRGTSGGTDTQYF. The DNA for the CDR3 is TGTGCCAGCAGCCGCGGGACTAGCGGGGGGACTGATACGCAGTATTTT.

DNA of the CDR3: TGTGCCAGCAGCCCCTTACCATACGGGACAGGGGGAGGTGGGACTGAAGCTTTCTTT. Protein sequence: CASSPLPYGTGGGGTEAFF. The chain uses TRBV3-1 (or the pseudogene TRBV3-2) and TRBJ1-1, with 11 nucleotides matching TRBD1. Germline lookup yields CDR1 LGHDT and CDR2 YNNKEL (reference sequence). This CDR3 is built from 19 residues. With V trimmed by 4 bases and J by 5 bases, 18 bases remained unmatched.

The chain combines TRBV19 with TRBJ1-5; 8 nucleotides line up with TRBD1. Germline V lookup: CDR1 LNHDA, CDR2 SQIVND (reference sequence). The V segment lost 9 bases and the J segment 0 bases; nucleotides outside the gene matches: 10. This CDR3 is 16 amino acids long. The CDR3 region is CASTGTGLYSNQPQHF. The CDR3 region has the DNA TGTGCCAGCACCGGGACAGGACTCTATAGCAATCAGCCCCAGCATTTT.

V usage is TRBV10-2 and J usage is TRBJ2-4; TRBD2 aligns across 7 bases. CDR3 length: 19 amino acids. The trim removed 3 bases at V and 0 bases at J, leaving 14 bases unmatched. Per the germline V gene, CDR1 is WSHSY and CDR2 is SAAADI. CDR3 residues: CASSEGTLGGTLAKNIQYF. The DNA of the CDR3 is TGCGCCAGCAGTGAAGGGACGTTGGGGGGGACGCTAGCCAAAAACATTCAGTACTTC.

The chain recombines TRBV3-1 (or the pseudogene TRBV3-2) with TRBJ1-4; D gene ambiguous. This CDR3 is 14 amino acids long. The V and J ends lost 3 bases and 7 bases respectively, with 12 bases between them. Germline V CDR1 and CDR2: LGHDT, YNNKEL (reference sequence). For the CDR3, the DNA is TGTGCCAGCAGCCATCTACGAGAGGGTGAAAAACTGTTTTTT. This encodes CASSHLREGEKLFF.

V is TRBV11-2 and J is TRBJ2-7; D is uncertain. The CDR3 totals 13 residues. Germline assignment: CDR1 SGHAT and CDR2 FQNNGV. V lost 5 bases and J 2 bases, leaving 10 bases between the germline ends. CDR3 bases: TGTGCCAGCAGCCCTAATGTGCCCTACGAGCAGTACTTC. As protein: CASSPNVPYEQYF. Combining the CDR3 with reference TRBV11-2 and TRBJ2-7 gives the whole variable domain EAGVAQSPRYKIIEKRQSVAFWCNPISGHATLYWYQQILGQGPKLLIQFQNNGVVDDSQLPKDRFSAERLKGVDSTLKIQPAKLEDSAVYLCASSPNVPYEQYFGPGTRLTVT.